Shown below are 4 T cell receptor beta chains from a single sample sequenced in a study of blood T cell repertoires in COVID-19. The data were produced by immunoSEQ multiplex PCR, yet TCRdb's version contains in-frame clones alone and is incomplete. The sample carries about 39,000 clones, 75% to 90% recorded once. Sequencing was carried out using peripheral blood. These receptors came from a man in his fifties or sixties with active or convalescent COVID-19.

The chain has TRBV4-1 and TRBJ2-3, with D possibly being TRBD2 (7 bases). Trimming took 6 bases from V and 0 from J, leaving 13 bases between them. Germline CDR1 MGHRA, CDR2 YSYEKL. This CDR3 comprises 15 residues. CDR3 region: CASRLGGASTDTQYF. Here the CDR3 DNA reads TGCGCCAGCAGGTTGGGGGGGGCTAGCACAGATACGCAGTATTTT.

The J gene is TRBJ2-3, the V gene TRBV7-2, with D maybe TRBD2 (5 bases). Per germline, CDR1 SGHTA and CDR2 FQGNSA. There are 14 residues in the CDR3. The V and J ends lost 8 bases and 3 bases respectively, with 15 bases between them. In nucleotides, the CDR3 is TGTGCCAGCGATAGTCCCCCGGGGACAGATACGCAGTATTTT. Its translation: CASDSPPGTDTQYF.

The V gene is TRBV15, the J gene TRBJ2-3; 7 nucleotides line up with TRBD2. Germline V gives CDR1 LNHNV, CDR2 YYDKDF (reference sequence). The trim removed 3 bases at V and 4 bases at J, leaving 4 bases unmatched. This CDR3 has 14 amino acids. For the CDR3, the DNA is TGTGCCACCAGCAGTGCTCGGGGGGCAGATACGCAGTATTTT. This translates into CATSSARGADTQYF.

The chain combines TRBV9 with TRBJ1-4, with a weak D call TRBD1 (5 bases). This CDR3 is 14 amino acids long. Germline V lookup: CDR1 SGDLS, CDR2 YYNGEE. With 3 bases removed from V and 6 bases from J, the gap between germline ends came to 12 bases. CDR3: CASSARGRDEKLFF. CDR3 nucleotide sequence: TGTGCCAGCAGCGCCCGGGGGAGGGATGAAAAACTGTTTTTT.